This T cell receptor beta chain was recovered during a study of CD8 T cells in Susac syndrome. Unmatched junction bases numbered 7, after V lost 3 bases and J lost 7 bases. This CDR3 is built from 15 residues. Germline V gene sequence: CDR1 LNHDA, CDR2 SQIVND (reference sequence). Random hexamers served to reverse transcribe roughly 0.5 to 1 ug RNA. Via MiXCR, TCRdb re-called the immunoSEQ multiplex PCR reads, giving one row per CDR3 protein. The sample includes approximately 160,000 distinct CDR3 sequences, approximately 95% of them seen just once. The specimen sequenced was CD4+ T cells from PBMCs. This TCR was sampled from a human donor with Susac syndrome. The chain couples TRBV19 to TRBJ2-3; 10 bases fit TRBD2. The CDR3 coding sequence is TGTGCCAGTAGTATCCCTAGCGGGAGAACAAATACGCAGTATTTT. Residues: CASSIPSGRTNTQYF.